A selection of T cell receptor beta chains follows, all from one sample in a study of T cell changes during pregnancy in multiple sclerosis. Assay: immunoSEQ multiplex PCR; the TCRdb copy retains only in-frame clones and omits some. Seen here are 50,000 to 75,000 clones, 91% observed once, and the top ten hold 1% to 1.5%. Sequences were derived from peripheral blood, sampled after pregnancy. Every receptor here comes from a female donor in good health, enrolled as a control in a pregnancy study. The conserved cysteine and the conserved F or W are not part of the CDR3 here.

v_call cdr3_aa
TRBV9 ASSVGAGEGTGELF
TRBV29-1 SVEDPPLAGLTNTEAF
TRBV27 ASWTQGPNTEAF
TRBV30 AWTTGSNEKLF
TRBV15 ATSRESVNTEAF
TRBV5-1 ASSPMGGVDSPLH
TRBV5-1 ASATRTGGRTGELF
TRBV7-3 ASSRGGNQETQY
TRBV29-1 SVGTEHFYGYT
TRBV9 ASSLRDSEAF
TRBV5-1 ASSLERGRVGNTEAF
TRBV6-4 ASSDGLTSGGHEQF
TRBV5-1 ASSLLSGLANTEAF
TRBV5-4 ASSSGQGYTEAF
TRBV18 ASSAQGRTEAF
TRBV4-2 ASSHPGQGGEKLF
TRBV11-1 ASSLVLQTQY
TRBV2 ASIMSVFGGAPTEAF
TRBV9 ASSVAPRWTSGAETQY
TRBV6-1 ASSAPGLAEPTDTQY
TRBV9 ASSVGNEQETQY
TRBV7-2 ASSTSGTDHSPLH
TRBV19 ASSLTGMNTGELF
TRBV7-8 ASSLDPIWRANYGYT